The 29 T cell receptor beta chains presented below share a single source sample, sequenced in a study of T cell responses to AZD1222 COVID-19 vaccine. Clones were read by immunoSEQ multiplex PCR, and TCRdb kept only the in-frame ones, dropping some. The table records approximately 67,000 clones, 80% to 90% of them present only once. Sequenced here: peripheral blood, sampled on day 0 of AZD1222 vaccination. The receptors were sampled from an adult in good health.

This clone is a singleton in its sample. This rearrangement joins TRBV19 to TRBJ1-6; D perhaps matches TRBD1 (5 bases). The CDR3 covers 15 residues. V lost 3 bases to trimming and J lost 12 bases, with 18 bases between them. Germline CDR1 and CDR2: LNHDA and SQIVND (reference sequence). The CDR3 here is CASSINPGDDEPLHF. The CDR3 nucleotides are TGTGCCAGTAGTATTAATCCCGGGGACGATGAACCCCTCCACTTT.

The J gene is TRBJ1-1, the V gene TRBV29-1; D may be TRBD1 (5 bases). CDR3 length: 14 residues. Germline CDR1 SQVTM, CDR2 ANQGSEA. V dropped 4 bases and J dropped 5 bases, with 17 bases sitting between them. For the CDR3, the DNA is TGCAGCGTTGGGGGCCCGCAAGAAGGGACTGAAGCTTTCTTT. This gives the protein CSVGGPQEGTEAFF.

The chain uses TRBV7-9 and TRBJ1-4; D ambiguous. The germline CDR1 and CDR2 sequences are SEHNR and FQNEAQ (reference sequence). The CDR3 length is 14 residues. Trimming removed 3 bases from V and 4 bases from J, with 9 bases in between. The chain's CDR3 is CASSLKGDNEKLFF. The CDR3 DNA reads as TGTGCCAGCAGCTTGAAAGGCGATAATGAAAAACTGTTTTTT.

This sequence joins TRBV30 and TRBJ1-1; D gene uncertain. CDR1 and CDR2 (germline): GTSNPN, SVGIG (reference sequence). The CDR3 sequence is 14 residues long. V was trimmed by 8 bases and J by 1 base, leaving 17 bases between them. The CDR3 DNA follows: TGTGCCGGTCCGCTTTGGGTTCCGAACACTGAAGCTTTCTTT. Translated, it gives CAGPLWVPNTEAFF.

The chain carries TRBV6-2 or TRBV6-3 and TRBJ2-2; D may be TRBD2 (6 bases). This CDR3 is built from 15 residues. The germline V gene encodes CDR1 MNHEY and CDR2 SVGEGT. The V end was cut by 4 bases, the J end by 6 bases, with 15 bases between. Written as DNA, the CDR3 is TGTGCCAGCAGTTTTGCGGGGATGCCCCCCGGGGAGCTGTTTTTT. Translated, it gives CASSFAGMPPGELFF.

This clone was seen only once. The rearrangement uses TRBV9 and TRBJ1-1, with unresolved D. The CDR3 contains 15 residues. The germline V gene encodes CDR1 SGDLS and CDR2 YYNGEE. Trimming pared 6 bases from V and 0 bases from J, leaving 15 bases between. CDR3 nucleotide sequence: TGTGCCAGCACCCAAATCGACACTCTGAACACTGAAGCTTTCTTT. Translation: CASTQIDTLNTEAFF.

The rearrangement joins TRBV3-1 (or the pseudogene TRBV3-2) to TRBJ1-6; 7 nucleotides agree with TRBD1. The CDR3 loop spans 14 amino acids. V gave up 1 base and J gave up 10 bases; unmatched junction bases: 4. Per germline, CDR1 LGHDT and CDR2 YNNKEL (reference sequence). The DNA of the CDR3 is TGTGCCAGCAGCCAAGGGAGGGGGCGGTCACCCCTCCACTTT. It translates to CASSQGRGRSPLHF.

The V and J genes are TRBV7-8 and TRBJ1-5; D is unresolved. CDR1 is SGHVS, CDR2 FQNEAQ, per germline. This CDR3 has 13 residues. V shed 5 bases and J shed 1 base, with 6 bases lying between them. CDR3 DNA sequence: TGTGCCAGCAGCGTCCTGAGCAATCAGCCCCAGCATTTT. This codes for CASSVLSNQPQHF.

V gene TRBV30 combines with J gene TRBJ2-7; tentatively, D is TRBD1 (6 bases). V lost 1 base and J 4 bases, leaving 8 bases between the germline ends. Germline CDR1 and CDR2: GTSNPN and SVGIG (reference sequence). This CDR3 is built from 12 residues. Here the CDR3 DNA reads TGTGCCTGGAGTGCGACAGGTTACGAGCAGTACTTC. As protein: CAWSATGYEQYF.

The chain employs TRBV6-5 and TRBJ1-1; D is perhaps TRBD1 (6 bases). This CDR3 has 10 amino acids. V lost 9 bases, J lost 7 bases, and 9 bases lay in between. Germline CDR1 reads MNHEY; CDR2 reads SVGAGI. DNA for the CDR3: TGTGCCAGATGGACAGTTGAAGCTTTCTTT. Its protein product is CARWTVEAFF.

This chain joins TRBV15 and TRBJ1-2, with TRBD1 matching 8 bases. The junction had 8 bases not matched to a gene; V was cut back by 0 bases and J by 5 bases. Germline V CDR1 and CDR2: LNHNV, YYDKDF (reference sequence). CDR3 size: 16 residues. In DNA form, the CDR3 reads TGTGCCACCAGCAGAGACCTTACAGGGGGTAGTTATGGCTACACCTTC. It codes for CATSRDLTGGSYGYTF. The full variable domain, in which reference TRBV15 and TRBJ1-2 provide the parts outside the CDR3, is DAMVIQNPRYQVTQFGKPVTLSCSQTLNHNVMYWYQQKSSQAPKLLFHYYDKDFNNEADTPDNFQSRRPNTSFCFLDIRSPGLGDTAMYLCATSRDLTGGSYGYTFGSGTRLTVV.

V usage is TRBV7-8 and J usage is TRBJ1-1; 7 bases line up with TRBD1. V gave up 5 bases and J gave up 7 bases; unmatched junction bases: 10. The CDR3 is made up of 14 amino acids. Germline V gives CDR1 SGHVS, CDR2 FQNEAQ. The CDR3 here is CASSPKTGQSEAFF. In DNA form, the CDR3 reads TGTGCCAGCAGCCCAAAAACGGGACAGAGTGAAGCTTTCTTT.

The V gene is TRBV19, the J gene TRBJ1-5, with D possibly matching TRBD1 (5 bases). Trimming left V 6 bases short and J 6 bases short, with 12 bases between. The CDR3 is made up of 13 amino acids. Germline V gives CDR1 LNHDA, CDR2 SQIVND (reference sequence). This chain's CDR3 is CASRVGGGQPQHF. Here the CDR3 DNA reads TGTGCCAGTAGAGTCGGGGGTGGTCAGCCCCAGCATTTT.

V gene TRBV9 combines with J gene TRBJ2-7, with no clear D. Trimming pared 0 bases from V and 0 bases from J, leaving 16 bases between. The V gene's germline CDR1 is SGDLS and CDR2 YYNGEE. The CDR3 consists of 17 residues. The chain's CDR3 is CASSVGLVGFLSYEQYF. DNA for the CDR3: TGTGCCAGCAGCGTAGGTCTGGTGGGGTTCCTCTCCTACGAGCAGTACTTC.

This clone showed up just once. The rearrangement links TRBV5-1 to TRBJ2-5; TRBD1 aligns across 7 bases. The V and J ends lost 4 bases and 2 bases, in that order; junction bases with no gene match: 5. The CDR3 has 14 amino acids. CDR1 and CDR2 (germline): SGHRS, YFSETQ. CDR3 coding DNA: TGCGCCAGCAGCCACGGACAGGCTCAAGAGACCCAGTACTTC. It codes for CASSHGQAQETQYF.

This chain joins TRBV4-3 and TRBJ1-1, with 7 bases lining up with TRBD1. J lost 4 bases, V lost 0 bases, and 5 bases had no gene match. The CDR3 has 15 residues. Per germline, CDR1 LGHNA and CDR2 YSLEER. The chain's CDR3 is CASSQDQGVSTEAFF. The CDR3 coding sequence is TGCGCCAGCAGCCAAGATCAGGGGGTGAGCACTGAAGCTTTCTTT.

This chain uses TRBV28 with TRBJ2-1, with a weak D call TRBD1 (6 bases). In germline, CDR1 is MDHEN, CDR2 SYDVKM. V was cut by 6 bases and J by 8 bases, with 23 bases left in between. The CDR3 is made up of 16 amino acids. Written as DNA, the CDR3 is TGTGCCAGCAGCTTGGGTATAACAGGGCTAGTCGATGAGCAGTTCTTC. Its translation: CASSLGITGLVDEQFF.

The chain has TRBV2 and TRBJ1-5; D might be TRBD1 (6 bases). V gave up 8 bases and J gave up 6 bases, with 20 bases separating them. Per germline, CDR1 SNHLY and CDR2 FYNNEI. The CDR3 is made up of 15 amino acids. The CDR3 sequence is CASGGDTGKGQPQHF. CDR3 bases: TGTGCCAGCGGGGGGGATACAGGGAAAGGTCAGCCCCAGCATTTT. Filled out from reference TRBV2 and TRBJ1-5, the complete variable domain reads EPEVTQTPSHQVTQMGQEVILRCVPISNHLYFYWYRQILGQKVEFLVSFYNNEISEKSEIFDDQFSVERPDGSNFTLKIRSTKLEDSAMYFCASGGDTGKGQPQHFGDGTRLSIL.

The chain combines TRBV9 with TRBJ1-6; no firm D call. Trimming cost V 3 bases and J 7 bases, with 14 bases left between them. This CDR3 is 15 amino acids long. Germline V gene data show CDR1 as SGDLS and CDR2 as YYNGEE. The CDR3 is CASSAQMSGNSPLHF. DNA for the CDR3: TGTGCCAGCAGCGCCCAAATGTCAGGAAATTCACCCCTCCACTTT.

The chain is built from TRBV10-3 and TRBJ1-2, with D perhaps TRBD1 (6 bases). The ends were cut back, 2 bases at V and 7 bases at J, with 14 bases in the middle. The germline gives CDR1 ENHRY, CDR2 SYGVKD. The CDR3 contains 14 residues. CDR3 sequence: CAISEGGRASGYTF. The CDR3, as DNA: TGTGCCATCAGTGAGGGGGGCAGGGCAAGTGGCTACACCTTC.

The genes are TRBV27 and TRBJ2-6; tentatively, D is TRBD1 (5 bases). The CDR3 has 15 residues. The V end lost 3 bases, the J end lost 2 bases, and 8 bases lay between the germline ends. Looked up from germline, CDR1 is MNHEY and CDR2 is SMNVEV (reference sequence). Here the CDR3 reads CASSFVGAGANVLTF. For the CDR3, the DNA is TGTGCCAGCAGTTTTGTAGGGGCTGGGGCCAACGTCCTGACTTTC.

This clone was observed a few times. The chain combines TRBV5-1 with TRBJ1-2; TRBD1 matches at 7 bases. The CDR3 sequence is 14 residues long. The V and J ends lost 4 bases and 4 bases, in that order; junction bases with no gene match: 7. Germline V lookup: CDR1 SGHRS, CDR2 YFSETQ. As DNA, the CDR3 is TGCGCCAGCAGCGCTACGGACAGGTCCTATGGCTACACCTTC. Translation: CASSATDRSYGYTF.

This clone was recorded only once. The CDR3 sequence is CASSLGSGGLYNEQFF. The CDR3 nucleotides read TGCGCCAGCAGCTTGGGTAGCGGGGGGCTGTACAATGAGCAGTTCTTC. The V gene is TRBV5-1, the J gene TRBJ2-1; 10 nucleotides match TRBD2. The V gene's germline CDR1 is SGHRS and CDR2 YFSETQ. This CDR3 contains 16 residues. Trimming removed 0 bases from V and 4 bases from J; junction bases left unmatched: 4.

The CDR3 region has the DNA TGTGCCAGCAGCTTAGCTCACAGGGACTACGAGCAGTACTTC. Translated, it gives CASSLAHRDYEQYF. This chain links TRBV7-9 with TRBJ2-7; the D gene is possibly TRBD1 (6 bases). Germline lookup yields CDR1 SEHNR and CDR2 FQNEAQ (reference sequence). The V end lost 0 bases, the J end lost 3 bases, and 9 bases lay between the germline ends. The CDR3 runs 14 residues. Filled out from reference TRBV7-9 and TRBJ2-7, the complete variable domain reads DTGVSQNPRHKITKRGQNVTFRCDPISEHNRLYWYRQTLGQGPEFLTYFQNEAQLEKSRLLSDRFSAERPKGSFSTLEIQRTEQGDSAMYLCASSLAHRDYEQYFGPGTRLTVT.

The chain uses TRBV19 and TRBJ1-3; D gene unclear. V lost 10 bases and J 3 bases, leaving 13 bases between the germline ends. Germline loops: CDR1 LNHDA, CDR2 SQIVND (reference sequence). The length of the CDR3 is 13 residues. The CDR3 region has the DNA TGTGCCATTTCAGATTTCGTTGGAAACACCATATATTTT. Protein product: CAISDFVGNTIYF.

V usage is TRBV11-2 and J usage is TRBJ2-1; TRBD1 matches 7 bases. J was trimmed by 4 bases and V by 5 bases; bases with no gene match: 5. The CDR3 covers 14 residues. CDR1 SGHAT and CDR2 FQNNGV come from the germline V gene. The DNA for the CDR3 is TGTGCCAGCAGCACCCGGGACAGATACAATGAGCAGTTCTTC. Translation gives CASSTRDRYNEQFF. Together with reference TRBV11-2 and TRBJ2-1, the CDR3 gives the full variable domain: EAGVAQSPRYKIIEKRQSVAFWCNPISGHATLYWYQQILGQGPKLLIQFQNNGVVDDSQLPKDRFSAERLKGVDSTLKIQPAKLEDSAVYLCASSTRDRYNEQFFGPGTRLTVL.

The chain carries TRBV30 and TRBJ2-2, with D possibly being TRBD1 (5 bases). The CDR3 length is 14 residues. Trimming left V 4 bases short and J 3 bases short, with 12 bases between. Germline V gene sequence: CDR1 GTSNPN, CDR2 SVGIG (reference sequence). The CDR3 nucleotides read TGTGCCTGGAAGACGAGGACACACACCGGGGAGCTGTTTTTT. Protein product: CAWKTRTHTGELFF.

The chain links TRBV3-1 (or the pseudogene TRBV3-2) to TRBJ2-1, with 10 nucleotides matching TRBD1. There are 16 residues in the CDR3. Germline V lookup: CDR1 LGHDT, CDR2 YNNKEL (reference sequence). V lost 2 bases and J lost 2; bases outside the gene matches: 3. The CDR3 spells CASSQFGTGAYNEQFF. The CDR3 coding sequence is TGTGCCAGCAGCCAATTCGGGACAGGGGCCTACAATGAGCAGTTCTTC.

The J gene is TRBJ1-5, the V gene TRBV5-1, with a possible D match to TRBD1 (5 bases). The V end was cut by 3 bases, the J end by 5 bases, with 15 bases between. From germline, CDR1 is SGHRS and CDR2 YFSETQ. The CDR3 has 15 residues. CDR3 bases: TGCGCCAGCAGCTGGGCCGGGACGGATGATCAGCCCCAGCATTTT. Translation: CASSWAGTDDQPQHF.